The rows below give T cell receptor beta chains drawn from one sample of a study of T cell responses to AZD1222 COVID-19 vaccine. Generated by immunoSEQ multiplex PCR, the TCRdb table keeps only in-frame clones and is missing some. The data contain 130,000 to 150,000 clones, about 86% of them seen just once; the ten biggest clones take up approximately 5.4%. The sample was peripheral blood, taken 28 days after the second AZD1222 dose. These receptors all stem from an adult who received the AZD1222 COVID-19 vaccine. Each CDR3 is given with its conserved first and last residue.

TRBV28,TRBJ2-1,CASSRLGSYNEQFF
TRBV24-1,TRBJ1-2,CATSDGGQGRDGYTF
TRBV7-9,TRBJ2-7,CASSLGLGYEQYF
TRBV2,TRBJ1-5,CASTREFNQPQHF
TRBV19,TRBJ1-5,CASSRADQPQHF
TRBV7-9,TRBJ2-5,CASSLYQGNGETQYF
TRBV3-1/TRBV3-2,TRBJ2-4,CASSQQGPNIQYF
TRBV30,TRBJ2-7,CAWTRGGSSYEQYF
TRBV11-2,TRBJ1-1,CASSFRVADTEAFF
TRBV6-5,TRBJ2-7,CASSYGASSYEQYF
TRBV27,TRBJ2-1,CASSFGLAGGGEQFF
TRBV27,TRBJ1-5,CASSLGGDYQPQHF
TRBV15,TRBJ2-6,CATSSRGQGGSGANVLTF
TRBV28,TRBJ1-4,CASSLRQGEEKLFF
TRBV24-1,TRBJ2-3,CATSDGRTSGGTDTQYF
TRBV5-1,TRBJ1-4,CASSFRANEKLFF
TRBV18,TRBJ1-2,CASSPRDRGRNGYTF
TRBV3-1/TRBV3-2,TRBJ2-5,CASSRDRQRQETQYF
TRBV7-9,TRBJ2-3,CASSSGTVHTDTQYF
TRBV6-2/TRBV6-3,TRBJ2-7,CASRLGGGYEQYF
TRBV29-1,TRBJ1-1,CSHRGSSSPEAFF
TRBV24-1,TRBJ2-5,CATSDPSKTYQETQYF
TRBV30,TRBJ1-1,CAWSVRGRGGLPF
TRBV4-1,TRBJ2-3,CASSPREDTQYF
TRBV29-1,TRBJ1-2,CSVAEPDRYGYTF